This T cell receptor beta chain was found in a study of cytomegalovirus exposure and HLA in healthy donors. Unrecorded immune exposures were likely, despite nominal health at sampling. In the case of this clone: What it recognizes is unknown.

This CDR3 spans 14 amino acids. Germline CDR1 LGHNT, CDR2 FRNRAP. V lost 10 bases, J lost 2 bases, and 3 bases stayed unmatched. Study results and limitations: A later analysis found common viral pathogens apparently linked to several of the most significant clusters. Reports indicate that TCR beta sequences accurately predicted the HLA-A and HLA-B alleles of most subjects. The study put 150 or so TCR beta chains on its list as cytomegalovirus-associated.

This PCR relied on a set of 60 Vbeta primers and 13 Jbeta primers. The assay was immunoSEQ multiplex PCR, and TCRdb's table has in-frame clones only and misses some. The table shows fewer than 120,000 clones, with around four fifths occurring only once. This rearrangement joins TRBV12-5 to TRBJ2-3; 13 bases line up with TRBD2. The source of this sequence is a man aged 25-40 years in good health and CMV-seropositive. The sequenced sample was PBMCs. CDR3 loop: CAKGLAGDTDTQYF. Here the CDR3 DNA reads TGTGCTAAAGGACTAGCGGGGGACACAGATACGCAGTATTTT.